This T cell receptor (beta chain) is drawn from a study of early T cells in non-severe SARS-CoV-2 infection. This CDR3 spans 12 amino acids. Germline-derived CDR1 and CDR2 are SQVTM and ANQGSEA. Trimming removed 6 bases at V and 6 bases at J, with 13 bases between. Unique molecular identifiers tagged individual cDNA molecules. TCRdb re-analysed the 5' RACE reads in MiXCR, keeping a single row per CDR3 protein. The sample records about 52,000 distinct CDR3 sequences, about 11% being singletons. The V and J genes are TRBV29-1 and TRBJ2-3; a possible D gene is TRBD2 (7 bases). The sequenced sample was whole blood. This sequence originates from an adult who was a healthcare worker with PCR-confirmed SARS-CoV-2 infection or an uninfected control (not recorded which). The CDR3 DNA is TGCAGCGTCGGGGGGCCTGGGGATACGCAGTATTTT. Residues: CSVGGPGDTQYF.